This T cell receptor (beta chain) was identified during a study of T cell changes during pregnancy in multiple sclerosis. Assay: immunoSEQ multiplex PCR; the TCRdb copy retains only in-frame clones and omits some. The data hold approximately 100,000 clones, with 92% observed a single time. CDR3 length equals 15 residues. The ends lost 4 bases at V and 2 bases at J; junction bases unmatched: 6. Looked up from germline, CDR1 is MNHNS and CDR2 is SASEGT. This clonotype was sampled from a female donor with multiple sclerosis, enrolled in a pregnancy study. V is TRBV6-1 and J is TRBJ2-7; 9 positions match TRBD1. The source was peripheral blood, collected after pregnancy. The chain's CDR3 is CASSASRDRAYEQYF. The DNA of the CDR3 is TGTGCCAGCAGTGCTTCCCGGGACAGGGCCTACGAGCAGTACTTC.